This TCR beta chain was recovered during a study of prognosis after radiotherapy for stage I lung cancer. Study summary: Roughly 7 of the patients had squamous cell carcinoma tumors, while around 12 had adenocarcinoma tumors. Whole-study findings and limits: Following stereotactic body radiation therapy, unique TCR clone counts fell, with a median of about 10,000 versus 6,900.

Amplicons of TCR beta CDR3 were generated from genomic DNA by two-round multiplex PCR. During first-round PCR, primers specific to each TRBV and TRBJ gene were used. TCRdb passed the multiplex PCR reads through MiXCR, listing each CDR3 protein once. The sample has under 20,000 distinct CDR3 sequences; about 50% are singletons. This clonotype was seen many times. The antigen remains undetermined. V was pared by 1 base and J by 10 bases, with 10 bases between. The CDR3 runs 12 residues. Germline V lookup: CDR1 LGHDT, CDR2 YNNKEL (reference sequence). The source material was PBMCs, sampled before or after stereotactic body radiation therapy (not recorded which). This clonotype was obtained from a donor aged 50 or older with non-small cell lung cancer. The chain carries TRBV3-1 and TRBJ1-1; D gene uncertain. CDR3: CASSQGELGAFF. For the CDR3, the DNA is TGTGCCAGCAGCCAAGGGGAACTCGGAGCTTTCTTT.